This TCR beta chain comes out of a study of T cell repertoires in cytomegalovirus infection (dated by TCRdb to about 2019). In the study overall: Alongside well-studied HLA-B-restricted epitopes, the peptide stimulations were aimed at recently identified HLA-C-restricted CMV epitopes, whose presentation resists viral immunomodulation. The HLA type of each donor mattered for the analysis, because public TCR beta signatures pointed to carriage of CMV infection along with the matching HLA type.

Only one count was recorded for this clonotype. Its antigen is currently not known. Base qualities are not at hand, and no much larger clone is one base apart. One read alone makes for weak evidence. For sequencing, an Illumina HiSeq 1500 was employed. TCRdb's own reprocessing of the public reads used fastp at Q25 and MiXCR and kept productive beta chains. CDR3 protein sequences are deduplicated, and each keeps its most common genes and DNA. The sample table lists about 500,000 distinct CDR3 sequences, roughly a third of them with a count of one. Clones ranked in the top ten supply under 20% of the sample. The germline V gene sets CDR1 to SGHTS and CDR2 to YDEGEE. The CDR3, cysteine through phenylalanine, is 16 amino acids long. The CDR3 DNA has 48 bases and is translated from base 1. Trimming leaves V shorter by 3 bases and J shorter by 4 bases, with the junction holding 9 bases beyond the gene matches.

General findings and caveats noted by the study authors: Carriers of CMV infection plus the relevant HLA type were discriminated by the cumulative frequency of public TCR beta family members in the study cohort and in an independent 352-donor cohort. The ex vivo response was dominated by HLA-C-restricted CMV-specific TCR beta clonotypes, and the single most frequent clonotype in two of eight donors was supplied by these HLA-C-restricted clonotypes.

The intended sense of this specimen's treatment or condition label: in vitro stimulation with specific CMV peptide epitopes to enrich CMV-specific T cells. The chain is encoded by TRBV5-8 joined to TRBJ2-1, with 8 bases in between that match TRBD2. The receptor comes from a human donor in good health (CMV status not recorded). Some clones in this sample may be carry-over from other donors' samples. The sequences come from cultured PBMCs, collected from culture after CMV antigen stimulation. The CDR3 sequence is CASSYPGTSRYNEQFF. At the DNA level, the sequence is TGTGCCAGCAGCTACCCCGGGACTAGTAGGTACAATGAGCAGTTCTTC.